Listed here are 27 T cell receptor beta chains from one sample, sequenced in a study of blood T cell repertoires in COVID-19. Sequencing used immunoSEQ multiplex PCR; TCRdb keeps in-frame clones, though not all of them. The sample carries roughly 86,000 clones, about 83% recorded once. The source material was peripheral blood. All receptors derive from a woman in her 70s with acute or convalescent COVID-19.

This clone was observed a few times. The chain recombines TRBV28 with TRBJ1-2; D is unresolved. The germline V gene encodes CDR1 MDHEN and CDR2 SYDVKM. The CDR3 totals 13 residues. V lost 4 bases and J lost 5, with 11 bases in between. CDR3 nucleotide sequence: TGTGCCAGCAGTTCCATGGCCGCATATGGCTACACCTTC. Its protein product is CASSSMAAYGYTF.

V is TRBV6-2 or TRBV6-3 and J is TRBJ1-1, with D possibly being TRBD1 (5 bases). This CDR3 contains 14 residues. Between the trimmed V and J ends, which lost 2 bases and 7 bases, there was a span of 14 bases. CDR1 MNHEY and CDR2 SVGEGT come from the germline V gene. The CDR3 nucleotides are TGTGCCAGCAGTTACACCCCCCCCAGGGATGAAGCTTTCTTT. It encodes CASSYTPPRDEAFF.

The chain joins TRBV7-3 to TRBJ2-1; TRBD2 might be the D (6 bases). This CDR3 has 16 amino acids. V was clipped by 4 bases and J by 0 bases, with 13 bases between them. CDR1 and CDR2 from the germline V gene are SGHTA and FQGTGA. In DNA form, the CDR3 reads TGTGCCAGCAGCTCCCGGGCGGGGAGCTCCTACAATGAGCAGTTCTTC. Translating it yields CASSSRAGSSYNEQFF.

This chain uses TRBV7-3 with TRBJ2-5, with TRBD1 as a possible D gene (6 bases). The CDR3 has 13 residues. Germline lookup yields CDR1 SGHTA and CDR2 FQGTGA. Trimming shortened V by 5 bases and J by 1 base, and 8 bases separated the two germline ends. CDR3 region: CASSGGPQETQYF. In DNA, the CDR3 is TGTGCCAGCAGCGGGGGCCCCCAAGAGACCCAGTACTTC.

This clone was found a few times. The chain couples TRBV28 to TRBJ1-1; weak D call: TRBD1 (6 bases). CDR1 and CDR2 from the germline V gene are MDHEN and SYDVKM. Between the trimmed V and J ends, which lost 3 bases and 3 bases, there was a span of 14 bases. This CDR3 region has 15 residues. The CDR3 coding sequence is TGTGCCAGCAGTTTGGGTGGGGGCAGTGACACTGAAGCTTTCTTT. Translating it yields CASSLGGGSDTEAFF.

V gene TRBV11-3 combines with J gene TRBJ1-1, with no clear D. There are 12 residues in the CDR3. V was pared by 2 bases and J by 9 bases, with 10 bases between. Germline-derived CDR1 and CDR2 are SGHNT and YENEEA. The CDR3 reads CASSLREVQAFF. The CDR3 DNA is TGTGCCAGCAGCTTAAGAGAGGTTCAAGCTTTCTTT.

The chain carries TRBV5-4 and TRBJ1-1; 7 nucleotides align to TRBD1. V shed 4 bases, J shed 3 bases, and the junction held 3 bases outside the gene matches. This CDR3 is built from 13 residues. Germline CDR1 and CDR2: SGHNT and YYREEE (reference sequence). CDR3 in DNA: TGTGCCAGCAGCCCTCAGGGGGACACTGAAGCTTTCTTT. Protein: CASSPQGDTEAFF.

This clone was detected only once. V gene TRBV28 combines with J gene TRBJ1-2, with D perhaps matching TRBD1 (5 bases). Trimming removed 7 bases at V and 1 base at J, with 7 bases between. Germline V gene data show CDR1 as MDHEN and CDR2 as SYDVKM. This CDR3 has 12 amino acids. CDR3 bases: TGTGCCAGCACTGACAGTAACTATGGCTACACCTTC. Translated: CASTDSNYGYTF.

The chain combines TRBV18 with TRBJ1-6, with TRBD1 matching 7 bases. CDR1 is KGHSH and CDR2 is LQKENI in the germline V gene. CDR3 size: 14 residues. Losses at the gene ends were 2 bases for V and 7 bases for J; bases not matched to a gene: 2. DNA of the CDR3: TGTGCCAGCTCACCATCCAGGGGGAATTCACCCCTCCACTTT. The encoded protein is CASSPSRGNSPLHF. The full variable domain, its missing parts supplied by reference TRBV18 and TRBJ1-6, is NAGVMQNPRHLVRRRGQEARLRCSPMKGHSHVYWYRQLPEEGLKFMVYLQKENIIDESGMPKERFSAEFPKEGPSILRIQQVVRGDSAAYFCASSPSRGNSPLHFGNGTRLTVT.

In this sample, this clone turned up once. The chain combines TRBV9 with TRBJ1-1; TRBD1 might be the D (6 bases). The length of the CDR3 is 15 residues. The germline V gene has CDR1 SGDLS and CDR2 YYNGEE. The V and J ends lost 2 bases and 0 bases respectively, with 11 bases between them. CDR3 nucleotides: TGTGCCAGCAGCGTTGCCGGGACAATGAACACTGAAGCTTTCTTT. Protein product: CASSVAGTMNTEAFF.

A single count supports this clone. The rearrangement links TRBV28 to TRBJ2-5, with 12 bases lining up with TRBD2. The trim removed 4 bases at V and 4 bases at J, leaving 4 bases unmatched. The CDR3 is 15 residues long. Germline lookup yields CDR1 MDHEN and CDR2 SYDVKM. The CDR3 DNA reads TGTGCCAGCAGTTCTAGCGGGGGGGCTCTAGAGACCCAGTACTTC. Translating it yields CASSSSGGALETQYF.

This chain connects TRBV30 to TRBJ2-7; perhaps TRBD2 as D (5 bases). CDR1 and CDR2 from the germline V gene are GTSNPN and SVGIG (reference sequence). Trimming took 4 bases from V and 2 from J, leaving 9 bases between them. The CDR3 runs to 12 residues. CDR3 sequence reads: CAWTGMTYEQYF. CDR3 nucleotide sequence: TGTGCCTGGACCGGGATGACCTACGAGCAGTACTTC.

This clone has a handful of counts. The rearrangement uses TRBV27 and TRBJ1-1, with no clear D. CDR3 length: 13 residues. CDR1 is MNHEY and CDR2 is SMNVEV in the germline V gene (reference sequence). V was shortened by 2 bases and J by 0 bases, with 4 bases between the two germline ends. The CDR3 loop is CASSLQVNTEAFF. The CDR3 region has the DNA TGTGCCAGCAGTTTACAGGTGAACACTGAAGCTTTCTTT.

The V and J genes are TRBV6-1 and TRBJ2-2, with 15 bases identical to TRBD2. Germline CDR1 is MNHNS and CDR2 is SASEGT. V lost 3 bases to trimming and J lost 1 base; unmatched junction nucleotides: 3. The CDR3 spans 18 residues. The CDR3 protein is CASSDEGLAGGNTGELFF. The DNA for the CDR3 is TGTGCCAGCAGTGATGAGGGACTAGCGGGGGGGAACACCGGGGAGCTGTTTTTT.

As for this clone: Other DNA sequences within the sample encode an identical CDR3. V and J are TRBV19 and TRBJ1-5, with 12 bases matching TRBD1. The CDR3 is 16 residues long. In germline, CDR1 is LNHDA, CDR2 SQIVND (reference sequence). V dropped 6 bases and J dropped 2; count of bases not matched to a gene: 5. CDR3 DNA sequence: TGTGCCAGTAGCCCGGGACAGGGGGCCGGCAATCAGCCCCAGCATTTT. Encoded protein: CASSPGQGAGNQPQHF.

This clone was seen only once. The chain recombines TRBV7-3 with TRBJ2-1, with unresolved D. Germline V CDR1 and CDR2: SGHTA, FQGTGA. V lost 2 bases and J lost 5, with 7 bases in between. The CDR3 has 13 residues. The CDR3 reads CASSLEVHNEQFF. The DNA of the CDR3 is TGTGCCAGCAGCTTAGAGGTCCACAATGAGCAGTTCTTC.

The rearrangement uses TRBV5-8 and TRBJ1-1, with D hard to call. Germline CDR1 is SGHTS and CDR2 is YDEGEE. The CDR3 is made up of 14 amino acids. V was trimmed by 4 bases and J by 0 bases, leaving 10 bases between them. CDR3 sequence reads: CASSPRVMNTEAFF. In DNA, the CDR3 is TGTGCCAGCAGCCCCCGGGTCATGAACACTGAAGCTTTCTTT.

V is TRBV6-1 and J is TRBJ1-5, with a weak D call TRBD1 (6 bases). The germline V gene encodes CDR1 MNHNS and CDR2 SASEGT. Trimming pared 0 bases from V and 5 bases from J, leaving 20 bases between. The length of the CDR3 is 18 residues. The CDR3 reads CASSEAPQGLGRYQPQHF. The DNA of the CDR3 is TGTGCCAGCAGTGAAGCGCCCCAGGGGCTGGGGAGATATCAGCCCCAGCATTTT.

For this clone: It is unclear where the CDR3 begins or ends on the DNA, so no DNA is shown, and the CDR3 is as TCRdb lists it. The chain has TRBV19 and TRBJ1-5; TRBD1, the table's D call, was not compared with the DNA. CDR1 is LNHDA, CDR2 SQIVND, per germline (reference sequence). The CDR3 length is 14 residues, termini included. CDR3 in amino acids: CASTSGQTNQPQHF.

The chain is built from TRBV7-2 and TRBJ1-2; 10 bases agree with TRBD1. CDR1 is SGHTA and CDR2 is FQGNSA in the germline V gene. This CDR3 spans 16 amino acids. V gave up 2 bases and J gave up 2 bases; unmatched junction bases: 5. The CDR3 sequence: CASSLIGGQGNYGYTF. The CDR3 coding sequence is TGTGCCAGCAGCTTAATAGGGGGACAGGGGAACTATGGCTACACCTTC.

The chain couples TRBV3-1 (or the pseudogene TRBV3-2) to TRBJ2-3, with D uncertain. CDR3 size: 13 residues. CDR1 and CDR2 from the germline V gene are LGHDT and YNNKEL (reference sequence). Trimming left V 3 bases short and J 3 bases short, with 7 bases between. CDR3 bases: TGTGCCAGCAGCCATCCTCGGACAGATACGCAGTATTTT. This gives the protein CASSHPRTDTQYF.

This chain links TRBV27 with TRBJ1-2; D perhaps matches TRBD1 (6 bases). V lost 6 bases to trimming and J lost 2 bases, with 10 bases between them. The CDR3 consists of 13 residues. Looked up from germline, CDR1 is MNHEY and CDR2 is SMNVEV (reference sequence). As DNA, the CDR3 is TGTGCCAGCAGCCAGGGGCGGAACTATGGCTACACCTTC. Residues: CASSQGRNYGYTF.

This sequence joins TRBV19 and TRBJ2-3; unclear D gene. The germline gives CDR1 LNHDA, CDR2 SQIVND (reference sequence). The V gene lost 3 bases and the J gene lost 6 bases, with 7 bases spanning the gap. The CDR3 runs to 12 residues. DNA of the CDR3: TGTGCCAGTAGTATGCTCAGGGATACGCAGTATTTT. It specifies CASSMLRDTQYF.

CDR3 protein: CASSEDRVYNSPLHF. The CDR3 DNA is TGTGCCAGCAGTGAGGACAGGGTTTATAATTCACCCCTCCACTTT. The V and J genes are TRBV6-1 and TRBJ1-6; 8 nucleotides line up with TRBD1. V lost 3 bases to trimming and J lost 4 bases; unmatched junction nucleotides: 2. The CDR3 contains 15 residues. The V gene's germline CDR1 is MNHNS and CDR2 SASEGT.

This chain uses TRBV9 with TRBJ1-4; the match to TRBD1 covers 8 bases. Trimming removed 4 bases from V and 6 bases from J; junction bases left unmatched: 5. Germline CDR1 reads SGDLS; CDR2 reads YYNGEE. CDR3 length: 14 residues. The CDR3: CASSSDRVDEKLFF. In nucleotides, the CDR3 is TGTGCCAGCAGCTCGGACAGGGTCGATGAAAAACTGTTTTTT. Variable domain in full (rest from reference TRBV9 and TRBJ1-4): DSGVTQTPKHLITATGQRVTLRCSPRSGDLSVYWYQQSLDQGLQFLIQYYNGEERAKGNILERFSAQQFPDLHSELNLSSLELGDSALYFCASSSDRVDEKLFFGSGTQLSVL.

The rearrangement uses TRBV19 and TRBJ1-2; perhaps TRBD1 as D (6 bases). Trimming shortened V by 5 bases and J by 6 bases, and 16 bases separated the two germline ends. CDR1 is LNHDA and CDR2 is SQIVND in the germline V gene (reference sequence). The CDR3 runs to 14 residues. CDR3 DNA: TGTGCCAGTAGTCCCCGGCAGGGGTATGATGGCTACACCTTC. Its protein product is CASSPRQGYDGYTF.

CDR3 amino acids: CASSKMNVDQKGETQYF. DNA for the CDR3: TGTGCCAGCAGCAAAATGAACGTCGACCAAAAGGGGGAGACCCAGTACTTC. This sequence joins TRBV21-1 and TRBJ2-5; the table's D call TRBD1 went unverified against the DNA. TRBV21-1 is a pseudogene. This CDR3 spans 17 amino acids.